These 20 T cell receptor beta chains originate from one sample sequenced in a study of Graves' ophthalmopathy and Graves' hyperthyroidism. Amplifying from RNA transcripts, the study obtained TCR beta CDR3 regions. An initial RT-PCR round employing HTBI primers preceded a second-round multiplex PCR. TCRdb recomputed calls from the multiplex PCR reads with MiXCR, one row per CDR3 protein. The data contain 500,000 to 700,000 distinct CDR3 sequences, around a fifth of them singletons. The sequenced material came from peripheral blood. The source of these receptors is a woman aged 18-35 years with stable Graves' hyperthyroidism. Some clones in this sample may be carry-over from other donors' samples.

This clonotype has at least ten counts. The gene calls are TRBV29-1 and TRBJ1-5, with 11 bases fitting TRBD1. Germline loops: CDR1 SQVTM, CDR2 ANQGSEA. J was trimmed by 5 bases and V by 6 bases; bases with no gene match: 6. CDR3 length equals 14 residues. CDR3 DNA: TGCAGCGTAGGGGACAGGGGGACCCATCAGCCCCAGCATTTT. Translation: CSVGDRGTHQPQHF.

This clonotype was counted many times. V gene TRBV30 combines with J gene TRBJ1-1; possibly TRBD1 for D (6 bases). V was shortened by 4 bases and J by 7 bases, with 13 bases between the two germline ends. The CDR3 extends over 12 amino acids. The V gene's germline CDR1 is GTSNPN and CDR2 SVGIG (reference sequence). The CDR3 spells CAWTWGHLEAFF. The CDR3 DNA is TGTGCCTGGACTTGGGGGCACCTTGAAGCTTTCTTT.

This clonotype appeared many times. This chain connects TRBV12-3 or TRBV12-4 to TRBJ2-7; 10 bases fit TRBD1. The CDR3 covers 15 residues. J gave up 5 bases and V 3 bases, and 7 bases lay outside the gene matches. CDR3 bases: TGTGCCAGCAGTTTCGGGACAGGGGTCCCCAACGAGCAGTACTTC. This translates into CASSFGTGVPNEQYF.

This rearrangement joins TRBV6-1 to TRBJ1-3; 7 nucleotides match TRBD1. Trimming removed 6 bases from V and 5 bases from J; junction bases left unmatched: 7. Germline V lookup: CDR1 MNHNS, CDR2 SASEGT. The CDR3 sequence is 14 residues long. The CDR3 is CASSPGQRRNTIYF. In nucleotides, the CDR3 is TGTGCCAGCAGCCCGGGACAGAGGAGAAACACCATATATTTT.

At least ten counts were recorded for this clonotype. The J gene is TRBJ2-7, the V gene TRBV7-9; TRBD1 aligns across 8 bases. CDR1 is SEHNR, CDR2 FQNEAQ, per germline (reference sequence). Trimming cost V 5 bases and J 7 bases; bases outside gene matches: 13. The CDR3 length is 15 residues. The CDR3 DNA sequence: TGTGCCAGCAGCCCGCCGGCGCAGGGGGCGGGGGAGCAGTACTTC. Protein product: CASSPPAQGAGEQYF. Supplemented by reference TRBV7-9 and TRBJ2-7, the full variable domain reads DTGVSQNPRHKITKRGQNVTFRCDPISEHNRLYWYRQTLGQGPEFLTYFQNEAQLEKSRLLSDRFSAERPKGSFSTLEIQRTEQGDSAMYLCASSPPAQGAGEQYFGPGTRLTVT.

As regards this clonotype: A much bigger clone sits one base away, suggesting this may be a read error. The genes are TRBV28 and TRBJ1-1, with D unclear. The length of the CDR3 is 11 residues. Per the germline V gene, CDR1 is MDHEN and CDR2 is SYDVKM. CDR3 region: CASSFRSEACF. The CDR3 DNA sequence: TGTGCCAGCAGTTTCAGGAGTGAAGCTTGCTTT.

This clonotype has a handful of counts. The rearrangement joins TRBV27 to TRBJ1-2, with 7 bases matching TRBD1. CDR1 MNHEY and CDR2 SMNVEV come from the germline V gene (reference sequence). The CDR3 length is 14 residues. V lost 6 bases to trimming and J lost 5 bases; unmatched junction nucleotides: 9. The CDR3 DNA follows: TGTGCCAGCAGACCCTTCGACAGGGAATATGGCTACACCTTC. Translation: CASRPFDREYGYTF.

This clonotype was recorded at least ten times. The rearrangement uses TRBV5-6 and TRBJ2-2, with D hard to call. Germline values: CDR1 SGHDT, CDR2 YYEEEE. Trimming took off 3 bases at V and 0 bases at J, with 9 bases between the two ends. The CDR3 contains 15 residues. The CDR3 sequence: CASSSQKSNTGELFF. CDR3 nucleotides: TGTGCCAGCAGCTCTCAGAAATCGAACACCGGGGAGCTGTTTTTT. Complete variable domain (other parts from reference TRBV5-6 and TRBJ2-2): DAGVTQSPTHLIKTRGQQVTLRCSPKSGHDTVSWYQQALGQGPQFIFQYYEEEERQRGNFPDRFSGHQFPNYSSELNVNALLLGDSALYLCASSSQKSNTGELFFGEGSRLTVL.

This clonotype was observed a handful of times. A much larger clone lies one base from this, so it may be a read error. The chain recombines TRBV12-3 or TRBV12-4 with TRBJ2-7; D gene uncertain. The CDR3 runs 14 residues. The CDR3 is CASSFIRGYYEQCF. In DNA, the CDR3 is TGTGCCAGCAGTTTTATCCGAGGATACTACGAGCAGTGCTTC.

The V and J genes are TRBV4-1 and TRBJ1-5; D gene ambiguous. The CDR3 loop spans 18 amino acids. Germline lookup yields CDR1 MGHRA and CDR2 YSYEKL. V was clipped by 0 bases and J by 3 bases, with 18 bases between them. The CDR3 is CASSQDGMGSQNNQPQHF. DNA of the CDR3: TGCGCCAGCAGCCAAGACGGTATGGGTTCTCAGAACAATCAGCCCCAGCATTTT.

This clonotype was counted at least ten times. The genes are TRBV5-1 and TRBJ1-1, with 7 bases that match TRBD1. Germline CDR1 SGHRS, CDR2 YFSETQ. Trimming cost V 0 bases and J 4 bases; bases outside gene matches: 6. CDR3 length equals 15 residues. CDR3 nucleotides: TGCGCCAGCAGCTTGGCCGGGCAGGGGGTCACTGAAGCTTTCTTT. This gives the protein CASSLAGQGVTEAFF. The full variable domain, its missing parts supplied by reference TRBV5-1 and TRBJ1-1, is KAGVTQTPRYLIKTRGQQVTLSCSPISGHRSVSWYQQTPGQGLQFLFEYFSETQRNKGNFPGRFSGRQFSNSRSEMNVSTLELGDSALYLCASSLAGQGVTEAFFGQGTRLTVV.

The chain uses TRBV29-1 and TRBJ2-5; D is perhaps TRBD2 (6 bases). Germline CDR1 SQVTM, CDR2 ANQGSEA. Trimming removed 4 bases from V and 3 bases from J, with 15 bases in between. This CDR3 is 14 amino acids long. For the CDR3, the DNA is TGCAGCGTTGGTGGGAGGTTGAGAAAAGAGACCCAGTACTTC. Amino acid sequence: CSVGGRLRKETQYF.

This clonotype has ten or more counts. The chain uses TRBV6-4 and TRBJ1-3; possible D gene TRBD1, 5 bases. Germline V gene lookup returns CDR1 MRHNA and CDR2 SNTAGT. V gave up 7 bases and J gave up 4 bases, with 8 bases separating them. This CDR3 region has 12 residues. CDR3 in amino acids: CASTGPGNTIYF. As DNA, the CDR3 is TGTGCCAGCACAGGGCCGGGAAACACCATATATTTT.

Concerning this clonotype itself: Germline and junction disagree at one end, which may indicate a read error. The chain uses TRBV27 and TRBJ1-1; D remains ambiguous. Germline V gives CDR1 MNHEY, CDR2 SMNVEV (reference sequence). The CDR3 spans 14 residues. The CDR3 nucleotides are TGTGCCAGCAGTCTTGGACCGGAGAACACTGAAGCTTGCTTT. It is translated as CASSLGPENTEACF.

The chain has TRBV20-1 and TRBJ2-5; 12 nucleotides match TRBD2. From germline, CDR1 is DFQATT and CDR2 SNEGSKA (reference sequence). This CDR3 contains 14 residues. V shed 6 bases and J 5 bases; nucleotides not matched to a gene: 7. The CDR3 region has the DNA TGCAGTGCGGCTAGCGGGGGGGCCGGGGAGACCCAGTACTTC. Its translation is CSAASGGAGETQYF.

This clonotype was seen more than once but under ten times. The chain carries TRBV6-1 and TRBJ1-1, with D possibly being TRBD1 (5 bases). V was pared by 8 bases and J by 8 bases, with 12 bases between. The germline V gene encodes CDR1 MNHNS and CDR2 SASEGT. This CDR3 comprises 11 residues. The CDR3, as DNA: TGTGCCAGCCAACAGGAAAACGAAGCTTTCTTT. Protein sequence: CASQQENEAFF.

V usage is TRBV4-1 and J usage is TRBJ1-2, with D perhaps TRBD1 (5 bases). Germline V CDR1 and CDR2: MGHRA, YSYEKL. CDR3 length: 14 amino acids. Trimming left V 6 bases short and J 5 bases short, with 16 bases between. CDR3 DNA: TGCGCCAGCAGAAGTCCTCGGGGCATTTATGGCTACACCTTC. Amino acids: CASRSPRGIYGYTF.

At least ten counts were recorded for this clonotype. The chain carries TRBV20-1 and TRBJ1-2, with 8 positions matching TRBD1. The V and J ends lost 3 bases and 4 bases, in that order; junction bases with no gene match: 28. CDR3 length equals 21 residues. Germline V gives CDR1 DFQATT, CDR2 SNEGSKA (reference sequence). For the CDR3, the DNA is TGCAGTGCTAGTTCCCTGGGACAGGTGTCCATTAGTCGGGGTTTAGGCTATGGCTACACCTTC. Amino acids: CSASSLGQVSISRGLGYGYTF.

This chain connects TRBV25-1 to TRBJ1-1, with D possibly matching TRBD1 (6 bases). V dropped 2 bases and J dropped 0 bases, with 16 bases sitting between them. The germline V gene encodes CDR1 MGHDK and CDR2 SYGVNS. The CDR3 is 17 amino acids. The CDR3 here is CASSETDRGAMNTEAFF. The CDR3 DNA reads TGTGCCAGCAGTGAAACCGACCGGGGGGCGATGAACACTGAAGCTTTCTTT.

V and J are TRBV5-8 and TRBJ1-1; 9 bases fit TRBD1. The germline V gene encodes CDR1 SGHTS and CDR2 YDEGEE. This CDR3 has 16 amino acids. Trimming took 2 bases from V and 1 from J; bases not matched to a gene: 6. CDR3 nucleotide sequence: TGTGCCAGCAGCTTTAGCTTGACAGGGGGGAACACTGAAGCTTTCTTT. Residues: CASSFSLTGGNTEAFF.